These T cell receptor beta chains were read from a single sample in a study of OX40 agonist ivuxolimab in advanced cancers. The method was immunoSEQ multiplex PCR; TCRdb's version includes in-frame clones alone and lacks a portion of them. The sample yields around 50,000 clones, 75% to 90% seen once. The sample consisted of CD4+ or CD8+ T cells sorted from blood, taken in a trial of the OX40 agonist ivuxolimab. The receptors derive from an adult with an advanced solid tumor such as melanoma, head and neck, liver or kidney cancer. Both conserved end residues are trimmed from each CDR3.

>TRBV14|TRBJ1-6
ASSQDTTWDTNSPLH
>TRBV19|TRBJ2-6
ASSIIRGTGGSGANVLT
>TRBV11-3|TRBJ2-5
ASSLDRTSRKTQY
>TRBV25-1|TRBJ2-2
ASSEWGDRGLDTGELF
>TRBV6-1|TRBJ2-5
ASTVSSGAETQY
>TRBV2|TRBJ1-5
ASSRDRSGSEPQH
>TRBV5-5|TRBJ1-5
ASSLEDYRAVGNQPQH
>TRBV2|TRBJ2-3
ASSEVAGGGTDTQY
>TRBV5-4|TRBJ2-2
ASSLPRQGLNTGELF
>TRBV11-1|TRBJ2-2
ASSLVGGTGTGELF
>TRBV19|TRBJ1-5
ASSDSRNQPQH
>TRBV6-1|TRBJ1-2
ASRNVNYGYT
>TRBV5-4|TRBJ2-5
ASSLGLGAGEETQY
>TRBV5-4|TRBJ2-1
ASSFLKVGYNEQF
>TRBV15|TRBJ2-5
ATSRGGETGETQY
>TRBV19|TRBJ2-3
ASSTTGGGADTQY
>TRBV11-3|TRBJ2-7
ASSLGTWETGAYEQY
>TRBV28|TRBJ2-5
ASSLPGRETQY
>TRBV5-4|TRBJ2-3
ASSVDPGTDTQY
>TRBV6-6|TRBJ2-7
ASSYSGQGSAYEQY
>TRBV5-8|TRBJ2-3
ASRTLDRVTDTQY
>TRBV7-9|TRBJ1-1
ASSSDRGEAF
>TRBV6-6|TRBJ1-2
ASSYKTGNGYGYT
>TRBV4-1|TRBJ2-1
ASSRPTGDEQF
>TRBV5-8|TRBJ2-7
ASRLGAPDYEQY
>TRBV21-1|TRBJ2-7
ASSPRVAYEQY
>TRBV5-1|TRBJ2-5
ASSYRPGQRGETQY
>TRBV11-3|TRBJ1-4
ASSLVKWGRPTNEKLF
>TRBV10-2|TRBJ2-5
ASSDRGGKETQY
>TRBV4-1|TRBJ2-4
ASSQERGGTGAKNIQY
>TRBV5-4|TRBJ2-7
ASSKETTYEQY
>TRBV6-6|TRBJ2-7
ASSYAGGPYEQY
>TRBV11-1|TRBJ2-7
ASSEIRDRGYEQY
>TRBV2|TRBJ1-2
ASSEVDRGYT
>TRBV11-2|TRBJ2-3
ASSLDVVGTQY
>TRBV12-5|TRBJ2-7
ASGPAVNTYEQY